A selection of T cell receptor beta chains follows, all from one sample in a study of T cells after yellow fever vaccination. Using its own MiXCR run on the 5' RACE reads, TCRdb lists one record per CDR3 protein. The data contain 68,000 or so distinct CDR3 sequences, 6% to 7.5% of them singletons. This sample comprised CD8+ T cells sorted from PBMCs, obtained 15 days after the yellow fever booster vaccination. The receptors originated from a man aged 25 to 40 who received the YFV17D yellow fever vaccine. CDR3s include the opening cysteine and the closing phenylalanine or tryptophan. Fields, in order: D gene, clone size, V gene, J gene, CDR3 protein, CDR3 DNA. A D gene is named only where the DNA matches it firmly. Clone sizes are given selectively: once, few, many, or a class where the clone is expanded.

>.|many|TRBV4-3|TRBJ2-7
CASSQEFFYEQYF
TGCGCCAGCAGCCAAGAGTTTTTCTACGAGCAGTACTTC
>TRBD1|many|TRBV16|TRBJ2-1
CASSLGTATYNEQFF
TGTGCCAGCAGCCTAGGGACAGCTACCTACAATGAGCAGTTCTTC
>.|many|TRBV5-1|TRBJ2-1
CASSSTGGDTHNEQFF
TGCGCCAGCAGCTCAACCGGTGGGGACACCCACAATGAGCAGTTCTTC
>.|many|TRBV7-2|TRBJ1-4
CASRDTGMTNEKLFF
TGTGCCAGCAGAGATACAGGGATGACTAATGAAAAACTGTTTTTT
>.|few|TRBV4-2|TRBJ1-1
CASSQDTGTLNTEAFF
TGTGCCAGCAGCCAGGATACAGGGACGCTGAACACTGAAGCTTTCTTT
>.|many|TRBV20-1|TRBJ2-1
CSSTGLGEQFF
TGCAGTTCAACAGGACTCGGTGAGCAGTTCTTC
>.|many|TRBV5-1|TRBJ2-1
CASSFPTYNEQFF
TGCGCCAGCAGCTTCCCAACCTACAATGAGCAGTTCTTC
>TRBD2|many|TRBV4-3|TRBJ2-7
CASSQEGVAGVDEQYF
TGCGCCAGCAGCCAAGAAGGGGTCGCGGGAGTAGACGAGCAGTACTTC
>.|many|TRBV15|TRBJ2-7
CATSMVPGDYEQYF
TGTGCCACCAGCATGGTGCCAGGCGACTACGAGCAGTACTTC
>.|many|TRBV7-9|TRBJ1-1
CASSPELEAFF
TGTGCCAGCAGCCCGGAGCTCGAAGCTTTCTTT
>.|many|TRBV7-9|TRBJ2-3
CASSWAIGARNTQYF
TGTGCCAGCAGCTGGGCGATTGGGGCCCGGAATACGCAGTATTTT
>.|many|TRBV15|TRBJ2-2
CATLNTGELFF
TGTGCCACCCTTAACACCGGGGAGCTGTTTTTT
>.|many|TRBV27|TRBJ2-7
CASSETWTELTYEQYF
TGTGCCAGCAGTGAGACCTGGACAGAATTGACTTACGAGCAGTACTTC
>TRBD2|many|TRBV29-1|TRBJ2-7
CSAGTSGYEQYF
TGCAGCGCAGGGACTAGCGGGTACGAGCAGTACTTC
>.|many|TRBV10-3|TRBJ2-7
CAISDRASLAEQYF
TGTGCCATCAGTGACCGGGCCTCTCTGGCCGAGCAGTACTTC
>.|many|TRBV27|TRBJ2-7
CASALGGSYEQYF
TGTGCCAGCGCGTTAGGGGGTTCCTACGAGCAGTACTTC
>TRBD2|many|TRBV10-3|TRBJ2-4
CASRDYPNIQYF
TGTGCCAGTAGGGACTACCCAAACATTCAGTACTTC
>.|.|TRBV7-9|TRBJ1-1
CASRPDKVLAEAFF
TGTGCCAGCAGACCCGACAAGGTTTTGGCTGAAGCTTTCTTT
>TRBD2|many|TRBV6-1|TRBJ2-3
CASSLGLAGSTDTQYF
TGTGCCAGCAGTCTGGGACTAGCGGGAAGCACAGATACGCAGTATTTT
>.|many|TRBV15|TRBJ2-6
CATSRAGGFGANVLTF
TGTGCCACCAGCAGGGCCGGGGGATTTGGGGCCAACGTCCTGACTTTC
>.|many|TRBV7-8|TRBJ2-7
CASRPIGDYEQYF
TGTGCCAGCAGACCTATAGGGGACTACGAGCAGTACTTC
>TRBD2|many|TRBV29-1|TRBJ2-7
CSVLTSDSYEQYF
TGCAGCGTTCTAACTAGCGACTCCTACGAGCAGTACTTC
>TRBD1|many|TRBV12-3/TRBV12-4|TRBJ2-2
CASSWTGFDGELFF
TGTGCCAGCAGTTGGACAGGGTTTGACGGGGAGCTGTTTTTT
>TRBD1|many|TRBV6-5|TRBJ1-2
CASSYSWDRVAGYTF
TGTGCCAGCAGTTACTCTTGGGACAGGGTAGCCGGCTACACCTTC
>.|many|TRBV14|TRBJ2-2
CASSLLGSGELFF
TGTGCCAGCAGCCTTCTAGGATCCGGGGAGCTGTTTTTT
>.|.|TRBV5-4|TRBJ2-3
CASTAGTDTQYF
TGTGCCAGCACCGCAGGCACAGATACGCAGTATTTT
>.|many|TRBV7-9|TRBJ2-3
CASSLASMGETDTQYF
TGTGCCAGCAGCTTAGCGTCAATGGGGGAGACAGATACGCAGTATTTT
>TRBD2|many|TRBV7-9|TRBJ2-1
CASSLLAGGSEQFF
TGTGCCAGCAGCTTACTAGCGGGAGGGTCTGAGCAGTTCTTC
>.|many|TRBV9|TRBJ2-1
CASSPRPYNEQFF
TGTGCCAGCAGCCCTCGCCCCTACAATGAGCAGTTCTTC
>.|many|TRBV4-2|TRBJ1-2
CASSQELAQGSYGYTF
TGTGCCAGCAGCCAAGAATTAGCACAGGGTAGCTATGGCTACACCTTC
>.|many|TRBV9|TRBJ2-5
CASSVEAGIQETQYF
TGTGCCAGCAGCGTAGAGGCGGGAATCCAAGAGACCCAGTACTTC
>TRBD2|.|TRBV29-1|TRBJ2-7
CSVVGMGLATYEQYF
TGCAGCGTTGTGGGGATGGGACTAGCGACCTACGAGCAGTACTTC
>TRBD1|many|TRBV5-1|TRBJ2-3
CASSLPDRGLTPHMSDTQYF
TGCGCCAGCAGCTTACCGGACAGGGGGCTTACGCCGCACATGTCAGATACGCAGTATTTT
>TRBD2|many|TRBV7-2|TRBJ2-7
CASSLGGGRSVEQYF
TGTGCCAGCAGCTTAGGGGGCGGGAGGAGCGTCGAGCAGTACTTC
>.|few|TRBV4-3|TRBJ2-7
CASSQGTLSSYEQYF
TGCGCCAGCAGCCAAGGAACTTTGAGCTCCTACGAGCAGTACTTC
>TRBD1|many|TRBV10-3|TRBJ2-1
CAISASGTGEHEQFF
TGTGCCATCAGTGCCTCCGGGACAGGGGAACATGAGCAGTTCTTC
>TRBD1|many|TRBV7-2|TRBJ2-1
CASPGQDNEQFF
TGTGCCAGCCCGGGACAGGACAATGAGCAGTTCTTC
>.|many|TRBV12-3/TRBV12-4|TRBJ2-1
CASRLAEGEQFF
TGTGCCAGCAGGCTAGCCGAGGGTGAGCAGTTCTTC
>.|many|TRBV7-9|TRBJ2-7
CASSPVSYEQYF
TGTGCCAGCAGCCCAGTGTCCTACGAGCAGTACTTC
>.|many|TRBV15|TRBJ2-6
CATSRERKRANVLTF
TGTGCCACCAGCAGAGAACGAAAGAGGGCCAACGTCCTGACTTTC
>.|many|TRBV28|TRBJ2-3
CASSPLYAGRHTDTQYF
TGTGCCAGCAGTCCGTTGTACGCAGGCAGACACACAGATACGCAGTATTTT
>.|.|TRBV7-9|TRBJ2-3
CASRGLPSTDTQYF
TGTGCCAGCAGAGGTTTACCTAGCACAGATACGCAGTATTTT
>TRBD1|many|TRBV7-9|TRBJ2-3
CASSERQGVDTQYF
TGTGCCAGCAGCGAAAGACAGGGAGTGGATACGCAGTATTTT
>.|many|TRBV7-9|TRBJ2-3
CATFADTQYF
TGTGCCACGTTTGCAGATACGCAGTATTTT
>.|many|TRBV5-1|TRBJ2-5
CASSLGDSGQETQYF
TGCGCCAGCAGCTTGGGTGATAGCGGACAAGAGACCCAGTACTTC
>.|many|TRBV7-9|TRBJ1-3
CASSLGPSNSGNTIYF
TGTGCCAGCAGCTTAGGACCGAGCAACTCTGGAAACACCATATATTTT
>.|many|TRBV15|TRBJ2-7
CATSSGWSSYEQYF
TGTGCCACCAGCAGTGGCTGGAGCTCCTACGAGCAGTACTTC
>.|.|TRBV6-5|TRBJ1-2
CASSSRVGDGYTF
TGTGCCAGCAGTTCGCGGGTAGGCGATGGCTACACCTTC
>TRBD1|many|TRBV6-1|TRBJ1-2
CASSKDRVGNYGYTF
TGTGCCAGCAGTAAAGACAGGGTCGGAAACTATGGCTACACCTTC
>TRBD2|few|TRBV9|TRBJ2-2
CASSDRLASTGELFF
TGTGCCAGCAGCGACCGACTAGCGTCCACCGGGGAGCTGTTTTTT
>TRBD2|few|TRBV10-2|TRBJ2-5
CASKVAGDEETQYF
TGCGCCAGCAAGGTAGCGGGAGACGAAGAGACCCAGTACTTC
>TRBD1|many|TRBV28|TRBJ2-3
CASSLRGIGGQGAADTQYF
TGTGCCAGCAGTTTACGCGGGATAGGGGGACAGGGGGCAGCAGATACGCAGTATTTT
>.|many|TRBV7-2|TRBJ2-3
CASSRADTDTQYF
TGTGCCAGCAGTCGGGCAGACACAGATACGCAGTATTTT
>.|many|TRBV7-8|TRBJ2-1
CASSFSRRPTDRLFF
TGTGCCAGCAGCTTTAGTCGTAGGCCCACAGATCGACTGTTCTTC
>.|medium-sized|TRBV12-3/TRBV12-4|TRBJ2-2
CASSGTGELFF
TGTGCCAGCAGTGGAACCGGGGAGCTGTTTTTT
>.|many|TRBV28|TRBJ2-1
CASSFPDYPYDEQFF
TGTGCCAGCAGTTTCCCGGACTACCCATACGATGAGCAGTTCTTC